A selection of T cell receptor beta chains follows, all from one sample in a study of blood T cells in healthy people across ages. Using its own MiXCR run on the 5' RACE reads, TCRdb lists one record per CDR3 protein. The data hold hundreds of thousands of distinct CDR3 sequences, with approximately 30% observed a single time. Sequenced sample: blood. The receptors were gathered from a woman at least 80 years old in good health. Both conserved end residues are part of each CDR3. A D gene is named only where the DNA matches it firmly. Rows may omit the clone size; those that give it use once, few, many or a size class.

d_gene | j_gene | abundance | v_gene | CDR3aa | CDR3nt
TRBD1 | TRBJ2-7 | NA | TRBV7-2 | CAGSLASGTDYERYF | TGTGCCGGCAGCTTAGCGTCGGGGACAGACTACGAGCGGTACTTC
NA | TRBJ2-7 | many | TRBV10-3 | CAIGGRDGPSYEQYF | TGTGCCATTGGGGGAAGGGACGGGCCGTCCTACGAGCAGTACTTC
NA | TRBJ2-1 | many | TRBV27 | CASTEGGAGGEQFF | TGTGCCAGCACCGAGGGGGGGGCAGGTGGTGAGCAGTTCTTC
NA | TRBJ1-2 | NA | TRBV4-3 | CASSQDTARNGYTF | TGCGCCAGCAGCCAAGATACAGCGAGGAATGGTTACACCTTC
NA | TRBJ1-4 | NA | TRBV2 | CASRVGEVQLFF | TGTGCCAGTCGGGTCGGGGAGGTGCAACTGTTTTTT
NA | TRBJ1-3 | NA | TRBV20-1 | CSARDRGSGGNTIYF | TGCAGTGCTAGAGACAGGGGCTCAGGTGGAAACACCATATATTTT
TRBD2 | TRBJ2-5 | NA | TRBV6-5 | CASRTPGGETQYF | TGTGCCAGCAGGACACCGGGGGGGGAGACCCAGTACTTC
NA | TRBJ1-2 | many | TRBV20-1 | CSASVTGVNYGYTF | TGCAGTGCTAGTGTTACGGGGGTGAACTATGGCTACACCTTC
NA | TRBJ2-3 | many | TRBV7-6 | CASSRNPGDTQYF | TGTGCCAGCAGCCGTAACCCAGGGGATACGCAGTATTTT
TRBD1 | TRBJ1-5 | NA | TRBV6-1 | CASSERDRVQPQHF | TGTGCCAGCAGTGAAAGGGACAGGGTACAGCCCCAGCATTTT